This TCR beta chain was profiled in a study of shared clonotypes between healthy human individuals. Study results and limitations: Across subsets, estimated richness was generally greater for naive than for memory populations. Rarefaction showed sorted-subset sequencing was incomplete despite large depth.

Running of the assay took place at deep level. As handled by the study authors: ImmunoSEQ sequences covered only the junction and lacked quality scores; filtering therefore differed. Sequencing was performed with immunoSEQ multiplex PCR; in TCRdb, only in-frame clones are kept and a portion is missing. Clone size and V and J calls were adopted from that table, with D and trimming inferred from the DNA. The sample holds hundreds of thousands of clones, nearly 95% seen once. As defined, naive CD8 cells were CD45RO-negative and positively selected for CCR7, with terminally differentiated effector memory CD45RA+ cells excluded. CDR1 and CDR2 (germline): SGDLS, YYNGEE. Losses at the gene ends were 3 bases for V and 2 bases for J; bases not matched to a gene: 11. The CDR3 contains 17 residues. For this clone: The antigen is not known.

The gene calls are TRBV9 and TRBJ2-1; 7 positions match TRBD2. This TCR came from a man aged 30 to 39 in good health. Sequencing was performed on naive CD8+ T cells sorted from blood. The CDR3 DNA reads TGTGCCAGCAGCGCCGAGACTAGCCCGCTTCCCTACAATGAGCAGTTCTTC. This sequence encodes CASSAETSPLPYNEQFF.